Listed here are 21 T cell receptor beta chains from one sample, sequenced in a study of blood T cell repertoires in COVID-19. Only in-frame clones appear in the TCRdb table, and some are missing; sequencing was by immunoSEQ multiplex PCR. The repertoire holds 450,000 to 500,000 clones, with about 90% as singletons. The source material was PBMCs or T cells enriched from blood (not recorded which). Receptors were obtained from a woman in her late teens or twenties who had recovered from COVID-19.

The CDR3 sequence: CASSSQTGDVSYGYTF. CDR3 nucleotide sequence: TGTGCCAGCAGCTCCCAGACAGGGGACGTTAGCTATGGCTACACCTTC. The rearrangement links TRBV5-5 to TRBJ1-2, with TRBD1 matching over 8 bases. Per the germline V gene, CDR1 is SGHKS and CDR2 is YYEKEE (reference sequence). CDR3 length: 16 residues. After removal of 3 bases from V and 4 bases from J, the junction contained 11 bases not matched to a gene.

The CDR3 loop is CASSSSDREDTQYF. Written as DNA, the CDR3 is TGTGCCAGCAGTTCCTCGGACAGAGAAGATACGCAGTATTTT. The chain has TRBV27 and TRBJ2-3; TRBD1 is a possible D gene (6 bases). Between the trimmed V and J ends, which lost 4 bases and 5 bases, there was a span of 13 bases. Germline V gives CDR1 MNHEY, CDR2 SMNVEV (reference sequence). The CDR3 extends over 14 amino acids.

Remarks on this clone: One end of the junction varies from germline; a read error may be responsible. The V and J genes are TRBV7-7 and TRBJ2-2, with D tentatively TRBD2 (5 bases). CDR1 and CDR2 from the germline V gene are SSHAT and FNYEAQ (reference sequence). This CDR3 has 16 residues. As DNA, the CDR3 is TGTGTCAGCAGCTTAGAATTGGAGGCTGGGACCGGGGAGCTGTTTTTT. Translating it yields CVSSLELEAGTGELFF.

V usage is TRBV6-2 or TRBV6-3 and J usage is TRBJ2-7; D possibly corresponds to TRBD1 (6 bases). CDR3 length: 13 residues. Looked up from germline, CDR1 is MNHEY and CDR2 is SVGEGT. The V gene lost 4 bases and the J gene lost 4 bases, with 11 bases spanning the gap. CDR3 loop: CASSSTGHYEQYF. The CDR3 nucleotides read TGTGCCAGCAGTTCCACAGGGCATTACGAGCAGTACTTC.

The J gene is TRBJ1-1, the V gene TRBV5-6; D is possibly TRBD1 (6 bases). CDR1 SGHDT and CDR2 YYEEEE come from the germline V gene. This CDR3 region has 14 residues. The V and J ends lost 4 bases and 0 bases respectively, with 10 bases between them. The CDR3 sequence: CASSVDRVNTEAFF. CDR3 DNA sequence: TGTGCCAGCAGCGTGGACAGAGTGAACACTGAAGCTTTCTTT.

This clone occurred a few times. The chain combines TRBV7-9 with TRBJ1-2, with 8 bases matching TRBD1. Germline V gives CDR1 SEHNR, CDR2 FQNEAQ (reference sequence). The CDR3 is 14 residues long. The junction had 4 bases not matched to a gene; V was cut back by 7 bases and J by 0 bases. Written as DNA, the CDR3 is TGTGCCAGCACCCAGGGACAGGCTAACTATGGCTACACCTTC. Translated: CASTQGQANYGYTF.

The CDR3 bases are TGTGCCAGCAGTTTACGCACACCTAACTATGGCTACACCTTC. Translating gives CASSLRTPNYGYTF. The rearrangement joins TRBV28 to TRBJ1-2, with no clear D. Germline assignment: CDR1 MDHEN and CDR2 SYDVKM. Trimming shortened V by 2 bases and J by 0 bases, and 7 bases separated the two germline ends. This CDR3 comprises 14 residues.

The chain combines TRBV6-5 with TRBJ1-2; D is undetermined. Trimming pared 5 bases from V and 8 bases from J, leaving 15 bases between. This CDR3 contains 13 residues. The germline V gene has CDR1 MNHEY and CDR2 SVGAGI. In DNA form, the CDR3 reads TGTGCCAGCAGTCCAGGATCCACGGGAGGCTACACCTTC. Translating it yields CASSPGSTGGYTF.

V gene TRBV30 combines with J gene TRBJ2-1; D possibly uses TRBD1 or TRBD2 (5 bases each). Trimming left V 5 bases short and J 7 bases short, with 9 bases between. This CDR3 has 11 amino acids. Germline CDR1 reads GTSNPN; CDR2 reads SVGIG (reference sequence). For the CDR3, the DNA is TGTGCCTGGCGAGGGGAGAATGAGCAGTTCTTC. It is translated as CAWRGENEQFF.

The rearrangement joins TRBV9 to TRBJ2-5, with 9 bases matching TRBD1. Per germline, CDR1 SGDLS and CDR2 YYNGEE. The V gene end was trimmed by 4 bases and the J gene end by 2 bases; junction bases not matched to a gene: 9. There are 16 residues in the CDR3. CDR3 DNA: TGTGCCAGCAGCACGGGACAGGGTAGTCGACAAGAGACCCAGTACTTC. Its translation is CASSTGQGSRQETQYF.

This rearrangement joins TRBV7-9 to TRBJ2-2, with D hard to call. Trimming took off 5 bases at V and 8 bases at J, with 9 bases between the two ends. CDR1 SEHNR and CDR2 FQNEAQ come from the germline V gene (reference sequence). This CDR3 comprises 12 residues. The CDR3 loop reads CASSLLQGELFF. DNA for the CDR3: TGTGCCAGCAGCCTACTTCAAGGGGAGCTGTTTTTT.

The gene calls are TRBV3-1 (or the pseudogene TRBV3-2) and TRBJ1-2; TRBD1 is a possible D gene (6 bases). The CDR3 sequence is 16 residues long. The germline CDR1 and CDR2 sequences are LGHDT and YNNKEL (reference sequence). V was pared by 4 bases and J by 6 bases, with 21 bases between. The CDR3 nucleotides read TGTGCCAGCAGCCCATTTAGACCCTCCAGGGACAATGGCTACACCTTC. It codes for CASSPFRPSRDNGYTF.

This clone has only one observation. V and J are TRBV29-1 and TRBJ1-2, with D perhaps TRBD1 (5 bases). V shed 1 base and J shed 8 bases, with 17 bases lying between them. Germline V gene data show CDR1 as SQVTM and CDR2 as ANQGSEA. This CDR3 is 14 amino acids long. The CDR3 DNA reads as TGCAGCGTTGAAGTAGTTAGGCAGGGCCCCGGCTACACCTTC. This gives the protein CSVEVVRQGPGYTF.

V usage is TRBV2 and J usage is TRBJ1-6, with 9 bases fitting TRBD1. The germline V gene encodes CDR1 SNHLY and CDR2 FYNNEI. The CDR3 has 15 residues. V lost 5 bases to trimming and J lost 9 bases; unmatched junction nucleotides: 8. The CDR3 here is CASSIQPGQGSPLHF. CDR3 nucleotides: TGTGCCAGCAGTATTCAACCGGGACAGGGTTCACCCCTCCACTTT.

A note on this clone: Other DNA variants within this sample encode the same CDR3. This CDR3 reads CASSSQNTEAFF. DNA for the CDR3: TGTGCCAGCAGTTCCCAGAACACTGAAGCTTTCTTT. The V and J genes are TRBV2 and TRBJ1-1; D is undetermined. Per germline, CDR1 SNHLY and CDR2 FYNNEI. Trimming stripped 5 bases from V and 1 base from J, with 5 bases between. This CDR3 has 12 amino acids. Combining the CDR3 with reference TRBV2 and TRBJ1-1 gives the whole variable domain EPEVTQTPSHQVTQMGQEVILRCVPISNHLYFYWYRQILGQKVEFLVSFYNNEISEKSEIFDDQFSVERPDGSNFTLKIRSTKLEDSAMYFCASSSQNTEAFFGQGTRLTVV.

The CDR3 sequence: CASSPPTDRFLSYTF. CDR3 nucleotides: TGTGCCAGCAGCCCCCCCACGGACAGATTTCTCAGCTACACCTTC. The chain has TRBV3-1 (or the pseudogene TRBV3-2) and TRBJ1-2; D might be TRBD1 (6 bases). The CDR3 has 15 amino acids. The V end was cut by 4 bases, the J end by 9 bases, with 21 bases between. Per germline, CDR1 LGHDT and CDR2 YNNKEL (reference sequence).

V gene TRBV27 combines with J gene TRBJ2-7, with 7 nucleotides matching TRBD1. The CDR3 is 16 residues long. Germline CDR1 and CDR2: MNHEY and SMNVEV (reference sequence). Trimming at V came to 6 bases and at J to 2 bases, leaving 13 bases not matched to a gene. For the CDR3, the DNA is TGTGCCAGCAGCTTCACGGGACAGCAACATCCCTACGAGCAGTACTTC. It specifies CASSFTGQQHPYEQYF.

As to this clone: Other DNA sequences in the sample encode the same CDR3. This chain connects TRBV9 to TRBJ2-7; possibly TRBD1 for D (7 bases). V was clipped by 3 bases and J by 4 bases, with 14 bases between them. Per the germline V gene, CDR1 is SGDLS and CDR2 is YYNGEE. This CDR3 has 14 amino acids. The CDR3 bases are TGTGCCAGCAGCGCCCGACAGGGAGGATACGAGCAGTACTTC. Amino acids: CASSARQGGYEQYF.

V and J are TRBV24-1 and TRBJ1-4; 8 bases are shared with TRBD1. V lost 4 bases and J lost 8; bases outside the gene matches: 8. This CDR3 has 15 residues. Germline CDR1 is KGHDR and CDR2 is SFDVKD. CDR3 sequence reads: CATSDPQGAGEKLFF. As DNA, the CDR3 is TGTGCCACCAGTGACCCGCAGGGGGCGGGAGAAAAACTGTTTTTT.

Here the CDR3 reads CASSNRQGRGSPLHF. In nucleotides, the CDR3 is TGTGCCAGCAGCAACCGACAGGGAAGAGGTTCACCCCTCCACTTT. The rearrangement uses TRBV9 and TRBJ1-6, with 7 bases matching TRBD1. Germline values: CDR1 SGDLS, CDR2 YYNGEE. Trimming cost V 4 bases and J 9 bases; bases outside gene matches: 10. The CDR3 contains 15 residues.

The CDR3 loop reads CASSLSRGTEAFF. The DNA of the CDR3 is TGTGCCAGCAGCCTCAGTCGTGGCACTGAAGCTTTCTTT. The chain uses TRBV3-1 (or the pseudogene TRBV3-2) and TRBJ1-1; D ambiguous. This CDR3 contains 13 residues. Trimming shortened V by 4 bases and J by 4 bases, and 10 bases separated the two germline ends. Germline V gene lookup returns CDR1 LGHDT and CDR2 YNNKEL (reference sequence).